Each of the 2 T cell receptor beta chains below was sequenced from the same sample in a study of blood T cell repertoires in COVID-19. The repertoire was sequenced with immunoSEQ multiplex PCR; TCRdb's copy has only in-frame clones and lacks some. Of some 180,000 clones listed, around 83% are singletons. Sequencing was performed on peripheral blood. The receptors derive from a woman in her 70s who had recovered from COVID-19.

CDR3 nucleotides: TGCGCCAGCAGCTTAGGGGGACAGGCCGGTGAGACCCAGTACTTC. Its translation: CASSLGGQAGETQYF. V and J are TRBV5-1 and TRBJ2-5; 8 bases match TRBD1. The CDR3 runs to 15 residues. J lost 5 bases, V lost 2 bases, and 8 bases had no gene match. Germline V lookup: CDR1 SGHRS, CDR2 YFSETQ.

The chain carries TRBV6-5 and TRBJ2-2; TRBD2 aligns across 8 bases. Trimming cost V 0 bases and J 8 bases; bases outside gene matches: 8. This CDR3 has 16 residues. Germline V gives CDR1 MNHEY, CDR2 SVGAGI. The CDR3 protein is CASSYSPGGGIGELFF. The CDR3 region has the DNA TGTGCCAGCAGTTACTCCCCGGGAGGGGGGATTGGGGAGCTGTTTTTT.